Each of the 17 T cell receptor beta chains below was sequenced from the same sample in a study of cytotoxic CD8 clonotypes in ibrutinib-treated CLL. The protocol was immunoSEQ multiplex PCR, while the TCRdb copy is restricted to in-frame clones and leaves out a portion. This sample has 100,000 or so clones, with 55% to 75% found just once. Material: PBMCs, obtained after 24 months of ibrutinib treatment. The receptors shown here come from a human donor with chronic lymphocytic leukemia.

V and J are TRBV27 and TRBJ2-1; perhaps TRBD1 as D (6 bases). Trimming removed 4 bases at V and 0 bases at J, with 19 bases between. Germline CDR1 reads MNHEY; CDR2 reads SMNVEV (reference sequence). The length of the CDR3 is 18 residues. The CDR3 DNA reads TGTGCCAGCAGTTCCCAGGGGTACAGGCAGAGCTCCTACAATGAGCAGTTCTTC. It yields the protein CASSSQGYRQSSYNEQFF.

The CDR3 coding sequence is TGTGCCAGCAGCTTGATTGCTAACTATGGCTACACCTTC. The encoded protein is CASSLIANYGYTF. This chain joins TRBV7-9 and TRBJ1-2; no definite D call. The CDR3 contains 13 residues. Trimming pared 3 bases from V and 0 bases from J, leaving 5 bases between. Germline V gives CDR1 SEHNR, CDR2 FQNEAQ (reference sequence).

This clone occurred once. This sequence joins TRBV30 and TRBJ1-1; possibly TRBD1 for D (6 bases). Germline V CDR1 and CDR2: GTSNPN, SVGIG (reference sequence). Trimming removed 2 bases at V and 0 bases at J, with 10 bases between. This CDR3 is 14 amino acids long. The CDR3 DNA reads TGTGCCTGGAGTCTCGGACAGTTGAACACTGAAGCTTTCTTT. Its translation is CAWSLGQLNTEAFF.

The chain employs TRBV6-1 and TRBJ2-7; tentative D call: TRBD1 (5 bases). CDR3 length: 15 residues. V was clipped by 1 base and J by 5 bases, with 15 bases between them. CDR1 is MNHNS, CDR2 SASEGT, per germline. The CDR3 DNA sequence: TGTGCCAGCAGTGAAGATGGCAGGGAATCCCACGAGCAGTACTTC. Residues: CASSEDGRESHEQYF.

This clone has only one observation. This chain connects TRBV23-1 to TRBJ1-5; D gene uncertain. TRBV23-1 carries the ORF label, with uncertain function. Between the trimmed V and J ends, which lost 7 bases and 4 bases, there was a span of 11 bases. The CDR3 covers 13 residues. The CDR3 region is CASNYLGNQPQHF. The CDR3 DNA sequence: TGCGCCAGCAACTACCTGGGGAATCAGCCCCAGCATTTT.

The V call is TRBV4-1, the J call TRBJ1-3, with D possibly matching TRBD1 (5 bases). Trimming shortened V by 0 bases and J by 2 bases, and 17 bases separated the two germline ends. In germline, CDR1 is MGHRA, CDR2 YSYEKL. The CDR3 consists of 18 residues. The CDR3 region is CASSQERTGQLTGNTIYF. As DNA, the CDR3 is TGCGCCAGCAGCCAAGAGAGAACAGGACAACTGACTGGAAACACCATATATTTT.

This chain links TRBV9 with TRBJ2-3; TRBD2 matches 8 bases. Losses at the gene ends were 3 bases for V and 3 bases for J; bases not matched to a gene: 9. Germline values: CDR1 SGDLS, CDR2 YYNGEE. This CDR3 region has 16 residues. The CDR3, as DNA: TGTGCCAGCAGCGAGAGCGCGGGGGGACCTACAGATACGCAGTATTTT. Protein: CASSESAGGPTDTQYF.

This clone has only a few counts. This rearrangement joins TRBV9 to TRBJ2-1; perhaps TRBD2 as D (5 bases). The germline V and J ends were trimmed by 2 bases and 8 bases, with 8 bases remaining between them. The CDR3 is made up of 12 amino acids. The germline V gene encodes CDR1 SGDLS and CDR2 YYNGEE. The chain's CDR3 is CASSVHGDEQFF. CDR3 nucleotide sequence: TGTGCCAGCAGCGTGCACGGGGATGAGCAGTTCTTC.

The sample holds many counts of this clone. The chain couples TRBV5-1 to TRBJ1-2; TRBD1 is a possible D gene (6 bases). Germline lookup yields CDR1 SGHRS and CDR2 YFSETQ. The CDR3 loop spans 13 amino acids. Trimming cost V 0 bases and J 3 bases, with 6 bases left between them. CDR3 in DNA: TGCGCCAGCAGCTTGGCAGGGGACTATGGCTACACCTTC. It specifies CASSLAGDYGYTF.

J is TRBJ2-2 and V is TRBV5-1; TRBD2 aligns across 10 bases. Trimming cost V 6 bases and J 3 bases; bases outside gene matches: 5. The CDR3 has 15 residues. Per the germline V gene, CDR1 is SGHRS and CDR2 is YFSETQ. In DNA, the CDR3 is TGCGCCAGCATGTACCTAGCGGGGGACACCGGGGAGCTGTTTTTT. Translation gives CASMYLAGDTGELFF.

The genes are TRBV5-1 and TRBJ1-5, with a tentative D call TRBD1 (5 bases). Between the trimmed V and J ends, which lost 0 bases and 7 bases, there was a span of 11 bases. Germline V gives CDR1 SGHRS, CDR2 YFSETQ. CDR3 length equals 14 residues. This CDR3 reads CASSLGVAGQPQHF. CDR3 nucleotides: TGCGCCAGCAGCTTGGGGGTGGCAGGGCAGCCCCAGCATTTT.

The CDR3, as DNA: TGTGCCAGCAGTCGGAACACGAACACTGAAGCTTTCTTT. Translated, it gives CASSRNTNTEAFF. V and J are TRBV27 and TRBJ1-1; D not certain. Trimming took 5 bases from V and 1 from J, leaving 8 bases between them. In germline, CDR1 is MNHEY, CDR2 SMNVEV (reference sequence). This CDR3 is 13 amino acids long.

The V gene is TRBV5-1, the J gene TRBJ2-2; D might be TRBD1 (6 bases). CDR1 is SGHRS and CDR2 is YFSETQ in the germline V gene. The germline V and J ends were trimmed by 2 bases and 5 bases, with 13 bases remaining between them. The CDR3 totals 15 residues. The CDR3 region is CASSFARGKTGELFF. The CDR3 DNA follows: TGCGCCAGCAGCTTCGCCAGGGGAAAAACCGGGGAGCTGTTTTTT.

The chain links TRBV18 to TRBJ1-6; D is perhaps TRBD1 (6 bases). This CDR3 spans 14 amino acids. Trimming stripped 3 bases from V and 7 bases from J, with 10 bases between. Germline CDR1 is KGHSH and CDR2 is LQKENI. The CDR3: CASSPAGENSPLHF. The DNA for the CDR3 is TGTGCCAGCTCACCTGCAGGGGAGAATTCACCCCTCCACTTT. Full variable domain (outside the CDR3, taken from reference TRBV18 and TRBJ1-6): NAGVMQNPRHLVRRRGQEARLRCSPMKGHSHVYWYRQLPEEGLKFMVYLQKENIIDESGMPKERFSAEFPKEGPSILRIQQVVRGDSAAYFCASSPAGENSPLHFGNGTRLTVT.

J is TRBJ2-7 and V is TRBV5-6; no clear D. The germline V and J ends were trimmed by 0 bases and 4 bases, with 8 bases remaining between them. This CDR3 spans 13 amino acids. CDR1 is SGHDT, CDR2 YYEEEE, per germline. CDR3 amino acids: CASSLGWLYEQYF. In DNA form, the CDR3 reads TGTGCCAGCAGCTTGGGGTGGTTGTACGAGCAGTACTTC. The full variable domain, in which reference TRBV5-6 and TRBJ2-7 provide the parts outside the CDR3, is DAGVTQSPTHLIKTRGQQVTLRCSPKSGHDTVSWYQQALGQGPQFIFQYYEEEERQRGNFPDRFSGHQFPNYSSELNVNALLLGDSALYLCASSLGWLYEQYFGPGTRLTVT.

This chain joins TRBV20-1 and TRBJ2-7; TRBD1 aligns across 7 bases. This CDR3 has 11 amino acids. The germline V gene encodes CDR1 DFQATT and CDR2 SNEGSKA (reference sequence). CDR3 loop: CSATTGDEQYF. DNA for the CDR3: TGCAGCGCGACTACAGGGGACGAGCAGTACTTC.

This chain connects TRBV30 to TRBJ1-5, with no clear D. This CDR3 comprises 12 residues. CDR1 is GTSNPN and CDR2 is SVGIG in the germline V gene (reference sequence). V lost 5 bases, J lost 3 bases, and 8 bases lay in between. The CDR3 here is CAWGGFNQPQHF. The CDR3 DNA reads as TGTGCCTGGGGCGGATTCAATCAGCCCCAGCATTTT.